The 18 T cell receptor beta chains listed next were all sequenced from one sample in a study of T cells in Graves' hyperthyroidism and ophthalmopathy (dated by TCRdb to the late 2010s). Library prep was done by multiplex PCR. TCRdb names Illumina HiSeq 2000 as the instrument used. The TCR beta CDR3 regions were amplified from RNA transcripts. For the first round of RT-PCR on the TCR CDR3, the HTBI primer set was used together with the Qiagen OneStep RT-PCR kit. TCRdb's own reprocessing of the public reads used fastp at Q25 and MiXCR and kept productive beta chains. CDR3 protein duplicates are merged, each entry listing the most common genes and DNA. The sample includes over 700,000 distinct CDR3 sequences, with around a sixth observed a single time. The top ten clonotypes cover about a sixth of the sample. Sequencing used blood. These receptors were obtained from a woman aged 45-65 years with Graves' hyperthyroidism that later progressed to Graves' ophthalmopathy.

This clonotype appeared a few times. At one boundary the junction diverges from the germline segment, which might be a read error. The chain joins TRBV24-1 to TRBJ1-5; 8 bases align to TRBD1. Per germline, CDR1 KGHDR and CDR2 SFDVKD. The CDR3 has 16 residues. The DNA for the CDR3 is TGTGCCACCAATGATCGTCTGGGACAGGCCTTCAAGCCCCAGCATTTT. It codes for CATNDRLGQAFKPQHF.

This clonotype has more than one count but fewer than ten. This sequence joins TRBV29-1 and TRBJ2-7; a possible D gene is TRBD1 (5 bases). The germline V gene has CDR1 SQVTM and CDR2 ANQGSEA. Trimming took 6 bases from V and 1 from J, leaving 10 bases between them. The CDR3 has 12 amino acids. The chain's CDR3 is CSVETVSYEQYF. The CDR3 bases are TGCAGCGTAGAGACAGTATCCTACGAGCAGTACTTC.

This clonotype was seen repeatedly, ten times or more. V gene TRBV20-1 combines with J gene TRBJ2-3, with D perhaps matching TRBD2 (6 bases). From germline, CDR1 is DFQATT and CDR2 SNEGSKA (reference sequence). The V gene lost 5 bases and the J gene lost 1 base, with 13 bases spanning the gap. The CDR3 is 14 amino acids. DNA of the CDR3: TGCAGTGCTTTGACTAGTTTTGGCACAGATACGCAGTATTTT. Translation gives CSALTSFGTDTQYF.

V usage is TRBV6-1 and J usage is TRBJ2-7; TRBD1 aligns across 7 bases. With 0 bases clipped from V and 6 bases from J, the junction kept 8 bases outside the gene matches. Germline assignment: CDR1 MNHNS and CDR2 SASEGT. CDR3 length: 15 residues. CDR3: CASSEAPQGVGEQYF. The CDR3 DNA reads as TGTGCCAGCAGTGAAGCGCCTCAGGGGGTCGGCGAGCAGTACTTC.

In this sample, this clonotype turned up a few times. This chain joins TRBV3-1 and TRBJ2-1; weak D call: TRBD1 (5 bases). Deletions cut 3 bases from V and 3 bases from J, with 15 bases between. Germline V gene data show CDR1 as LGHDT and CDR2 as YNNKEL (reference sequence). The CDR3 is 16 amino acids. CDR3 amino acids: CASSHLGARGYNEQFF. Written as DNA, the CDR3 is TGTGCCAGCAGCCATCTTGGGGCTAGGGGCTACAATGAGCAGTTCTTC.

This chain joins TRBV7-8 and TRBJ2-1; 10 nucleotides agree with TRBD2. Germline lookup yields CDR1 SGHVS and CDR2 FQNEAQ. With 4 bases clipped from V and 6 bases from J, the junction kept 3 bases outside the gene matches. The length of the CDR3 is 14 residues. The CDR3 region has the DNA TGTGCCAGCAGCTCTCTAGCGGGAGTCAATGAGCAGTTCTTC. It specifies CASSSLAGVNEQFF.

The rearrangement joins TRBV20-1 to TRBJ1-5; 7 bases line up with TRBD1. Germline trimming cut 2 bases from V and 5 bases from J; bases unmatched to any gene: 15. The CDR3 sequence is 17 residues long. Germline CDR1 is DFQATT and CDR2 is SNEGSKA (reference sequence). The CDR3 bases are TGCAGTGCTAGAACCGACAGGGAGTTTGGGCAGGATCAGCCCCAGCATTTT. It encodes CSARTDREFGQDQPQHF.

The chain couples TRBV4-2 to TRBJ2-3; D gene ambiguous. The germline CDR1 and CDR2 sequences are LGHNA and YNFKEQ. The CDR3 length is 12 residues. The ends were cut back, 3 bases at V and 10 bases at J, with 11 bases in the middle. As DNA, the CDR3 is TGTGCCAGCAGCCAGGCGAGTAGGCCGCAGTATTTT. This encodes CASSQASRPQYF.

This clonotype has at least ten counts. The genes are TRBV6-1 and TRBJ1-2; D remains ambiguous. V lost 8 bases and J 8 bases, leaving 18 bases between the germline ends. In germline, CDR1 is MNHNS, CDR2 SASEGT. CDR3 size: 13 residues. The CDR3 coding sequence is TGTGCCAGCCGGCTTGAAGTTTCGGGAGGCTACACCTTC. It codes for CASRLEVSGGYTF.

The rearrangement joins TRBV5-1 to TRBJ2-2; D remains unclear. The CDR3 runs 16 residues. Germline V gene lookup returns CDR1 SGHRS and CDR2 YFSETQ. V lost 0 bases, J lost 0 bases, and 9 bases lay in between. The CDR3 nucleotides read TGCGCCAGCAGCTTGGATTTCAAGTCGAACACCGGGGAGCTGTTTTTT. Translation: CASSLDFKSNTGELFF.

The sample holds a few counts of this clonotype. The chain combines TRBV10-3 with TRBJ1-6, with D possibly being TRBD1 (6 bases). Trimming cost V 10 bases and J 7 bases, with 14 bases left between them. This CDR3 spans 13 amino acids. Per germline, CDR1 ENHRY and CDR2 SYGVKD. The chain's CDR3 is CATGTPRNSPLHF. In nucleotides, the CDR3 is TGTGCCACCGGGACACCCAGGAATTCACCCCTCCACTTT.

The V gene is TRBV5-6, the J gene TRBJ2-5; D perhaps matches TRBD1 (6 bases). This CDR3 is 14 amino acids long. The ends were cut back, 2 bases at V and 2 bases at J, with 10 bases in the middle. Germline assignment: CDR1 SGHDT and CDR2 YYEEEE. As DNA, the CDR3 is TGTGCCAGCAGCTTTAGGGGGAGTCAAGAGACCCAGTACTTC. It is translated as CASSFRGSQETQYF. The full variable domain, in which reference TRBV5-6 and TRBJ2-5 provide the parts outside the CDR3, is DAGVTQSPTHLIKTRGQQVTLRCSPKSGHDTVSWYQQALGQGPQFIFQYYEEEERQRGNFPDRFSGHQFPNYSSELNVNALLLGDSALYLCASSFRGSQETQYFGPGTRLLVL.

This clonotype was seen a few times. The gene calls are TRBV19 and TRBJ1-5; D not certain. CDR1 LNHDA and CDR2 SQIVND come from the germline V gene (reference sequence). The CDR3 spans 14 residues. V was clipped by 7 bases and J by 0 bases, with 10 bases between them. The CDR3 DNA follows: TGTGCCAGTACCCAAGGCGGTAGCAATCAGCCCCAGCATTTT. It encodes CASTQGGSNQPQHF.

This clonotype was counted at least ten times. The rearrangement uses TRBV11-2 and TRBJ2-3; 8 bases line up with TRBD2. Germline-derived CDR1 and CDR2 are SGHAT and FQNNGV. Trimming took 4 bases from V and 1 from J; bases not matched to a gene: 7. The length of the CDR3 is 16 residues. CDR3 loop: CASSSTKRGRTDTQYF. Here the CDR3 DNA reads TGTGCCAGCAGCTCCACAAAGCGGGGGCGCACAGATACGCAGTATTTT.

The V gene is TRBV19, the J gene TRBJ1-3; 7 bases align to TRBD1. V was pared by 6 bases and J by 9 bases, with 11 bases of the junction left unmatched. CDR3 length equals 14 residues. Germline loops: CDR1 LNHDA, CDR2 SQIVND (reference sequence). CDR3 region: CASRKDRWSVTIYF. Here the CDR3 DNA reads TGTGCCAGTAGGAAGGACAGGTGGAGCGTCACCATATATTTT.

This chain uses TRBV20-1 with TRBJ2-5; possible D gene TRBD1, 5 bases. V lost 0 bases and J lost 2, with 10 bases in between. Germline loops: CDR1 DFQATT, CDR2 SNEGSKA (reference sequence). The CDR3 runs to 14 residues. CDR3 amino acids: CSAREAKGQETQYF. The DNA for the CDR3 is TGCAGTGCTAGAGAGGCGAAGGGGCAAGAGACCCAGTACTTC.

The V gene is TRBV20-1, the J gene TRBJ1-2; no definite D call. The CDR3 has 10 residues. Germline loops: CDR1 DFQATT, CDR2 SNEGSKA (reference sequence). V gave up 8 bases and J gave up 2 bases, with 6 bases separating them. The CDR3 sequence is CSIGNYGYTF. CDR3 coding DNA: TGCAGTATAGGGAACTATGGCTACACCTTC.

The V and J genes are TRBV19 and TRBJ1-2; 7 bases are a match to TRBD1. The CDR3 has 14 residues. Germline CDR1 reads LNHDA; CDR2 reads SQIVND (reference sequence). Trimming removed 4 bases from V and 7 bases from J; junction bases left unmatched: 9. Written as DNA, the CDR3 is TGTGCCAGTAGTACCTTCGACAGGGTGTTTGGCTACACCTTC. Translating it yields CASSTFDRVFGYTF.